The T cell receptor beta chain described here comes from a study of T cells after yellow fever vaccination (dated by TCRdb to the late 2010s). About the full investigation: Libraries from fractions with low cell numbers were prepared with the SMART-Seq v4 Ultra Low Input RNA kit. To follow T-cell clones before and after primary and booster YFV17D yellow fever vaccination, bulk TCR alpha and beta repertoires were sequenced over time. Two healthy male donors made up the cohort, one aged 18 to 29 years and the other aged 30 to 40 years. Blood samples were taken at several timepoints before and after primary and secondary immunization, and bulk PBMC replicates and cell subsets were isolated.

The treatment or condition label on this specimen signifies: live attenuated yellow fever vaccine strain. At each blood-draw timepoint, two biological replicates of bulk PBMCs were obtained. PBMCs were isolated from peripheral blood using a standard Ficoll-Paque protocol. TriZol was used to extract RNA from bulk PBMCs, CD4 and CD8 fractions, and dextramer-positive and dextramer-negative fractions. Findings and caveats that apply to the study as a whole: After the booster, most clones that had expanded after primary vaccination were detected again (around 97% of CD4 and about 88% of CD8), suggesting broad maintenance of memory. Only a couple of donors were included in the study, so the extent to which the findings can be generalized is limited. Because abundant contaminating clonotypes from the bulk population could be contained in FACS-sorted repertoires, computational filtering was required. A small fraction of clonotypes showed up in both the CD4 and CD8 compartments, probably as a result of convergent recombination. Compared with the primary T-cell response, the secondary T-cell response was faster but weaker, reaching its peak on day 5 rather than on day 15.

The CDR3 goes from the cysteine to the phenylalanine over 15 residues. Just CDR3 DNA is preserved here, 45 bases in frame from base 1. V was cut back by 6 bases and J by 0 bases, leaving a gap of 16 bases between them. Sequences DFQATT (CDR1) and SNEGSKA (CDR2) are obtained from the germline V gene (reference sequence). TCR cDNA was synthesized by 5'RACE template switching, which introduced a universal primer site and unique molecular identifiers. cDNA synthesis was primed from both the TCR alpha and TCR beta constant segments. Library amplification involved two PCR steps, and the second step added sample barcodes and sequencing adapters. Sequencing of libraries was performed on Illumina HiSeq 2500 (2x100 bp) or NovaSeq (2x150 bp). The source study handled its data this way. MIGEC handled demultiplexing of reads and collapsing into UMI consensus sequences, while MiXCR performed V(D)J alignment. Vaccine-responding clonotypes were identified with edgeR using replicate PBMC samples, with FDR below 0.01 and a log2 fold change above 5 up to day 15 being required. Each bulk clonotype was labeled CD4 or CD8 based on which sequenced repertoire, CD4 or CD8, contained the clonotype at higher abundance. The public reads were run again by TCRdb, first through fastp at Q25 and then through MiXCR, and only productive beta chains were kept. Rows are unified per CDR3 protein, each entry keeping the most common DNA and genes. TCRdb's processing, not the authors' own work, is the source of the V and J calls. The table for this sample lists 550,000 to 750,000 distinct CDR3 sequences; roughly 13% of them were counted only once. Jointly, the top ten make up more than 12% of the sample.

This clonotype has more than one count but fewer than ten. Its specific antigen is unknown. Nothing much larger sits one base from this clone, and base qualities are not available. The receptor was isolated from a man aged 25 to 45 who received the YFV17D yellow fever vaccine. The sequence joins TRBV20-1 to TRBJ2-3, with TRBD2 tentatively as D gene (5 bases match). Material: PBMCs, obtained on the day of the yellow fever booster vaccination. For the CDR3, the sequence is CSANSGSRSTDTQYF. The DNA sequence is as follows: TGCAGTGCCAATTCGGGGTCCCGCAGCACAGATACGCAGTATTTT.